Shown below are 12 T cell receptor beta chains from a single sample sequenced in a study of cytomegalovirus exposure and HLA in healthy donors. 13 Jbeta primers and 60 Vbeta primers were used for the PCR. Sequencing used immunoSEQ multiplex PCR; TCRdb keeps in-frame clones, though not all of them. Among roughly 100,000 clones, about 80% were seen once, and the ten largest hold 2% to 2.5%. The specimen sequenced was PBMCs. The receptors come from a man in his thirties or forties in good health and CMV-seronegative.

The rearrangement uses TRBV5-8 and TRBJ2-1, with a weak D call TRBD2 (6 bases). Germline assignment: CDR1 SGHTS and CDR2 YDEGEE. CDR3 length: 13 residues. V lost 4 bases, J lost 9 bases, and 14 bases lay in between. In nucleotides, the CDR3 is TGTGCCAGCAGCATTCGCACTAGCACTGAGCAGTTCTTC. This encodes CASSIRTSTEQFF.

This chain links TRBV19 with TRBJ1-2, with 7 bases that match TRBD1. From germline, CDR1 is LNHDA and CDR2 SQIVND (reference sequence). V trimming: 4 bases; J trimming: 8 bases; junction bases outside the gene matches: 7. The CDR3 loop spans 13 amino acids. The CDR3 DNA follows: TGTGCCAGTAGTACTACGACAGGGTACGGCTACACCTTC. It encodes CASSTTTGYGYTF.

The chain recombines TRBV6-5 with TRBJ1-5, with D tentatively TRBD1 (6 bases). The CDR3 covers 14 residues. Trimming took off 6 bases at V and 5 bases at J, with 14 bases between the two ends. Germline-derived CDR1 and CDR2 are MNHEY and SVGAGI. CDR3 in amino acids: CASSYSYRDQPQHF. DNA of the CDR3: TGTGCCAGCAGCTACAGCTACAGGGATCAGCCCCAGCATTTT.

The chain couples TRBV10-3 to TRBJ1-4; the match to TRBD1 covers 7 bases. The V and J ends lost 2 bases and 7 bases, in that order; junction bases with no gene match: 7. This CDR3 has 15 residues. Germline values: CDR1 ENHRY, CDR2 SYGVKD. CDR3 sequence (DNA): TGTGCCATCAGTGAGGCTACCCGGACAGGTGAAAAACTGTTTTTT. Translated, it gives CAISEATRTGEKLFF.

The genes are TRBV9 and TRBJ2-2; D is ambiguous. The CDR3 spans 15 residues. Germline values: CDR1 SGDLS, CDR2 YYNGEE. With 4 bases removed from V and 0 bases from J, the gap between germline ends came to 10 bases. The CDR3 loop is CASSQTPANTGELFF. The CDR3 DNA reads as TGTGCCAGCAGCCAAACGCCAGCGAACACCGGGGAGCTGTTTTTT.

The rearrangement joins TRBV15 to TRBJ2-1, with 8 positions matching TRBD2. This CDR3 region has 15 residues. The germline CDR1 and CDR2 sequences are LNHNV and YYDKDF (reference sequence). V lost 0 bases, J lost 2 bases, and 0 bases stayed unmatched. CDR3 DNA sequence: TGTGCCACCAGCAGAGATAGCGGGACCTACAATGAGCAGTTCTTC. This translates into CATSRDSGTYNEQFF.

V is TRBV5-4 and J is TRBJ2-2; D is ambiguous. This CDR3 is built from 15 residues. Per germline, CDR1 SGHNT and CDR2 YYREEE (reference sequence). The V and J ends lost 0 bases and 2 bases respectively, with 8 bases between them. CDR3 DNA sequence: TGTGCCAGCAGCTTGGGCGCAATTAACACCGGGGAGCTGTTTTTT. It is translated as CASSLGAINTGELFF. Using reference TRBV5-4 and TRBJ2-2 for the parts outside the CDR3, the full variable domain is ETGVTQSPTHLIKTRGQQVTLRCSSQSGHNTVSWYQQALGQGPQFIFQYYREEENGRGNFPPRFSGLQFPNYSSELNVNALELDDSALYLCASSLGAINTGELFFGEGSRLTVL.

The chain has TRBV7-3 and TRBJ1-1; D might be TRBD1 (6 bases). The CDR3 has 14 amino acids. The germline gives CDR1 SGHTA, CDR2 FQGTGA. V was cut by 0 bases and J by 4 bases, with 9 bases left in between. The CDR3 sequence: CASSLTGAGTEAFF. The CDR3 DNA reads as TGTGCCAGCAGCTTAACGGGGGCGGGCACTGAAGCTTTCTTT.

The rearrangement joins TRBV7-2 to TRBJ1-2, with TRBD1 matching over 8 bases. Germline CDR1 and CDR2: SGHTA and FQGNSA. The CDR3 consists of 13 residues. J gave up 3 bases and V 5 bases, and 2 bases lay outside the gene matches. The CDR3 coding sequence is TGTGCCAGCAGCGAGACAGGGGACTATGGCTACACCTTC. It is translated as CASSETGDYGYTF. The whole variable domain, remainder taken from reference TRBV7-2 and TRBJ1-2, is GAGVSQSPSNKVTEKGKDVELRCDPISGHTALYWYRQSLGQGLEFLIYFQGNSAPDKSGLPSDRFSAERTGGSVSTLTIQRTQQEDSAVYLCASSETGDYGYTFGSGTRLTVV.

The chain couples TRBV30 to TRBJ1-3; TRBD1 agrees at 7 bases. The CDR3 sequence is 15 residues long. The J segment lost 2 bases and the V segment lost 1 base, leaving 5 bases of the junction unmatched. The germline gives CDR1 GTSNPN, CDR2 SVGIG (reference sequence). This chain's CDR3 is CAWSETTGAGNTIYF. CDR3 in DNA: TGTGCCTGGAGTGAAACAACAGGGGCTGGAAACACCATATATTTT.

This clone was seen only a few times. The chain has TRBV2 and TRBJ1-5; TRBD1 matches at 7 bases. The junction had 2 bases not matched to a gene; V was cut back by 6 bases and J by 3 bases. The CDR3 extends over 13 amino acids. Germline CDR1 reads SNHLY; CDR2 reads FYNNEI. The CDR3 bases are TGTGCCAGCAGGACAGGGTACAATCAGCCCCAGCATTTT. Protein: CASRTGYNQPQHF.

The DNA for the CDR3 is TGTGCCAGCAGCCTGGGACACAACAACGAGCAGTACTTC. Encoded protein: CASSLGHNNEQYF. The V call is TRBV2, the J call TRBJ2-7; possibly TRBD1 for D (6 bases). The germline V and J ends were trimmed by 6 bases and 5 bases, with 14 bases remaining between them. This CDR3 is built from 13 residues. Germline V lookup: CDR1 SNHLY, CDR2 FYNNEI.